This entry concerns a single T cell receptor beta chain. These data originate in a study of control samples from healthy donors and cancer patients. Clones were read by immunoSEQ multiplex PCR, and TCRdb kept only the in-frame ones, dropping some. The table shows 150,000 or so clones, with about 90% occurring only once. CDR1 SGHRS and CDR2 YFSETQ come from the germline V gene. This CDR3 comprises 15 residues. V lost 0 bases, J lost 3 bases, and 3 bases stayed unmatched. The rearrangement uses TRBV5-1 and TRBJ1-1; TRBD1 matches 9 bases. The sequence came from a man between 18 and 35 years old in good health. Sequences were obtained from blood. CDR3 nucleotide sequence: TGCGCCAGCAGCTTGGTGGACAGGGGTCACACTGAAGCTTTCTTT. Encoded protein: CASSLVDRGHTEAFF.